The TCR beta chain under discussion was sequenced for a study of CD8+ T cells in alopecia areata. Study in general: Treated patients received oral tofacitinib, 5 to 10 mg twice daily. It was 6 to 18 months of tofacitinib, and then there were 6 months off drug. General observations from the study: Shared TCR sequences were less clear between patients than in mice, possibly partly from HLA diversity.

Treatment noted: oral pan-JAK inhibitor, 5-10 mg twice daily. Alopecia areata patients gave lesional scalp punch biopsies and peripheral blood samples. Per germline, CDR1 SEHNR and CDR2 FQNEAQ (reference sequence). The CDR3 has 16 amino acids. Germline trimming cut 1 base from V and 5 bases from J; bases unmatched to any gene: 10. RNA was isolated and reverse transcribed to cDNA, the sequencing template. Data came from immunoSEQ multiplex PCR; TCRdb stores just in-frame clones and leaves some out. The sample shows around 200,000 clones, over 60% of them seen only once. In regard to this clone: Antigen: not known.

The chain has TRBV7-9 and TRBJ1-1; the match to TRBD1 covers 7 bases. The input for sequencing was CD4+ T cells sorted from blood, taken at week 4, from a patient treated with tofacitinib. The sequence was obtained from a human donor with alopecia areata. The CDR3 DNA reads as TGTGCCAGCAGCTTAGAGGGGGCCAGGGTAGGAACTGAAGCTTTCTTT. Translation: CASSLEGARVGTEAFF.